This T cell receptor beta chain was sequenced during a study of T cells after yellow fever vaccination. The V end was cut by 2 bases, the J end by 9 bases, with 10 bases between. The CDR3 is made up of 12 amino acids. TCRdb redid the calling of the 5' RACE reads with MiXCR, one entry per CDR3 protein. The data contain about 240,000 distinct CDR3 sequences, more than 3.5% of them singletons. At least ten counts were recorded for this clonotype. The TCR was taken from a man between 18 and 29 years old who received the YFV17D yellow fever vaccine. The specimen was PBMCs, collected 15 days after the yellow fever booster vaccination. The gene calls are TRBV12-3 or TRBV12-4 and TRBJ1-1, with a possible D match to TRBD1 (6 bases). The CDR3 DNA follows: TGTGCCAGCAGTTTATTGGGGGCCCAAGCTTTCTTT. It yields the protein CASSLLGAQAFF.